The 29 T cell receptor beta chains reported below all come from one sample, sequenced in a study of shared clonotypes between healthy human individuals. The table came from immunoSEQ multiplex PCR; TCRdb's copy has only in-frame clones and leaves some out. The sample consists of around 500,000 clones, over 60% of them appearing once. Source material: PBMCs. The source of these receptors is a woman aged 40 to 55 in good health. Some clones in this sample may be carry-over from other donors' samples.

This clone was seen more than once but under ten times. This sequence joins TRBV5-4 and TRBJ2-2; 14 nucleotides match TRBD2. This CDR3 region has 16 residues. The J segment lost 6 bases and the V segment lost 4 bases, leaving 5 bases of the junction unmatched. Germline V gene data show CDR1 as SGHNT and CDR2 as YYREEE (reference sequence). The CDR3 loop reads CASSTGTSGSSGELFF. The CDR3 coding sequence is TGTGCCAGCAGCACTGGGACTAGCGGGAGCTCCGGGGAGCTGTTTTTT.

On this clone: A much more abundant neighbour one base away suggests this may be a read error. The sample has other DNA sequences that encode this CDR3 too. The chain carries TRBV30 and TRBJ1-1, with 8 bases identical to TRBD1. This CDR3 is 14 amino acids long. CDR1 and CDR2 (germline): GTSNPN, SVGIG (reference sequence). The CDR3 protein is CAWSAWTGYTEAFF. The CDR3 DNA reads TGTGCTTGGAGTGCCTGGACAGGGTACACTGAAGCTTTCTTT.

The chain employs TRBV29-1 and TRBJ2-2, with 9 bases identical to TRBD2. The CDR3 totals 15 residues. V dropped 2 bases and J dropped 5; count of bases not matched to a gene: 6. Germline V gene sequence: CDR1 SQVTM, CDR2 ANQGSEA. CDR3 loop: CSVESSGSDTGELFF. CDR3 DNA: TGCAGCGTTGAAAGTAGCGGGAGTGATACCGGGGAGCTGTTTTTT.

As DNA, the CDR3 is TGTGCCACCAGCAGAGAAGGACTATTCTACAATGAGCAGTTCTTC. It encodes CATSREGLFYNEQFF. The gene calls are TRBV15 and TRBJ2-1; TRBD2 might be the D (6 bases). CDR3 length equals 15 residues. Germline CDR1 is LNHNV and CDR2 is YYDKDF (reference sequence). Trimming took off 0 bases at V and 3 bases at J, with 9 bases between the two ends. Full variable domain (missing parts from reference TRBV15 and TRBJ2-1): DAMVIQNPRYQVTQFGKPVTLSCSQTLNHNVMYWYQQKSSQAPKLLFHYYDKDFNNEADTPDNFQSRRPNTSFCFLDIRSPGLGDTAMYLCATSREGLFYNEQFFGPGTRLTVL.

This chain uses TRBV7-2 with TRBJ2-3; D not certain. V dropped 1 base and J dropped 0 bases, with 11 bases sitting between them. Per germline, CDR1 SGHTA and CDR2 FQGNSA. The CDR3 is 16 residues long. In nucleotides, the CDR3 is TGTGCCAGCAGCTTAGACGCCTTCTCCAGCACAGATACGCAGTATTTT. This encodes CASSLDAFSSTDTQYF.

This clone was seen only a few times. This chain joins TRBV28 and TRBJ1-1; 9 nucleotides match TRBD1. This CDR3 spans 17 amino acids. The germline V gene encodes CDR1 MDHEN and CDR2 SYDVKM. The J segment lost 10 bases and the V segment lost 6 bases, leaving 21 bases of the junction unmatched. Here the CDR3 reads CASSPEPGQGFFGRAFF. The CDR3, as DNA: TGTGCCAGCAGCCCCGAACCGGGACAGGGTTTTTTTGGGCGAGCTTTCTTT.

The chain recombines TRBV7-9 with TRBJ1-2, with D possibly being TRBD1 (6 bases). This CDR3 spans 13 amino acids. CDR1 SEHNR and CDR2 FQNEAQ come from the germline V gene (reference sequence). V lost 5 bases to trimming and J lost 7 bases, with 14 bases between them. The CDR3: CASSQGGGSGYTF. CDR3 bases: TGTGCCAGCAGCCAAGGGGGGGGGAGTGGCTACACCTTC.

CDR3: CASSIGRDTEAFF. The CDR3 region has the DNA TGTGCCAGTAGTATAGGCAGGGACACTGAAGCTTTCTTT. This chain links TRBV19 with TRBJ1-1; tentative D call: TRBD1 (5 bases). The CDR3 loop spans 13 amino acids. Trimming removed 1 base from V and 3 bases from J, with 6 bases in between. Germline V CDR1 and CDR2: LNHDA, SQIVND (reference sequence).

The chain uses TRBV4-1 and TRBJ1-1, with 7 bases lining up with TRBD1. There are 14 residues in the CDR3. CDR1 is MGHRA, CDR2 YSYEKL, per germline. With 0 bases clipped from V and 5 bases from J, the junction kept 3 bases outside the gene matches. The CDR3 nucleotides are TGCGCCAGCAGCCAAGAGTCCAGGGGGACTGAAGCTTTCTTT. Protein: CASSQESRGTEAFF.

The rearrangement joins TRBV7-6 to TRBJ2-7; TRBD1 agrees at 11 bases. The ends lost 1 base at V and 6 bases at J; junction bases unmatched: 2. The germline V gene has CDR1 SGHVS and CDR2 FNYEAQ. The CDR3 runs to 14 residues. The CDR3 DNA reads as TGTGCCAGCAGCTTAGGGACAGGGGGCCTCGAGCAGTACTTC. Translation gives CASSLGTGGLEQYF.

V and J are TRBV19 and TRBJ1-1, with a tentative D call TRBD1 (5 bases). Per the germline V gene, CDR1 is LNHDA and CDR2 is SQIVND (reference sequence). Trimming took off 0 bases at V and 3 bases at J, with 11 bases between the two ends. The CDR3 has 15 residues. The CDR3 loop is CASSIDQRGDTEAFF. CDR3 DNA sequence: TGTGCCAGTAGTATAGATCAGCGGGGGGACACTGAAGCTTTCTTT.

This clone was counted between two and nine times. The same CDR3 also results from other DNA sequences found in this sample. The chain links TRBV29-1 to TRBJ1-1; D gene uncertain. V was trimmed by 3 bases and J by 7 bases, leaving 9 bases between them. This CDR3 is built from 11 residues. Germline CDR1 is SQVTM and CDR2 is ANQGSEA. The CDR3 region has the DNA TGCAGCGTTGAGGGAGGGAATGAAGCTTTCTTT. Its translation: CSVEGGNEAFF.

Only one count was recorded for this clone. A junction boundary mismatches the germline segment, possibly from a read error. The chain recombines TRBV30 with TRBJ2-1; TRBD2 might be the D (6 bases). CDR3 length: 14 residues. The germline gives CDR1 GTSNPN, CDR2 SVGIG (reference sequence). DNA of the CDR3: TGTGCCTGCCGACAAGCGGGCTCCTACAATGAGCGGTTCTTC. Its translation: CACRQAGSYNERFF.

This clone showed up just once. V usage is TRBV9 and J usage is TRBJ2-2; 9 nucleotides line up with TRBD1. This CDR3 contains 16 residues. V gave up 3 bases and J gave up 4 bases; unmatched junction bases: 7. Germline V lookup: CDR1 SGDLS, CDR2 YYNGEE. CDR3 protein: CASSATGGDGTGELFF. CDR3 DNA: TGTGCCAGCAGCGCCACAGGGGGCGATGGCACCGGGGAGCTGTTTTTT.

This clone has just one count. V usage is TRBV19 and J usage is TRBJ1-3, with 7 bases matching TRBD1. CDR3 length: 16 amino acids. Germline trimming cut 3 bases from V and 0 bases from J; bases unmatched to any gene: 5. Per germline, CDR1 LNHDA and CDR2 SQIVND (reference sequence). CDR3 sequence (DNA): TGTGCCAGTAGTATGGGACAGTCCAGCTCTGGAAACACCATATATTTT. Its translation: CASSMGQSSSGNTIYF.

This chain joins TRBV10-1 and TRBJ2-1; 11 nucleotides align to TRBD2. Germline loops: CDR1 WNHNN, CDR2 SYGVQD (reference sequence). The CDR3 loop spans 18 amino acids. V lost 6 bases to trimming and J lost 0 bases; unmatched junction nucleotides: 10. CDR3 in amino acids: CASSPLAGGPGSYNEQFF. CDR3 DNA: TGCGCCAGCAGCCCTCTAGCGGGAGGCCCGGGCTCCTACAATGAGCAGTTCTTC.

The sample holds a few counts of this clone. This chain connects TRBV25-1 to TRBJ1-1; tentatively, D is TRBD1 (5 bases). The CDR3 runs 14 residues. Per germline, CDR1 MGHDK and CDR2 SYGVNS. V was cut by 4 bases and J by 5 bases, with 14 bases left in between. CDR3 amino acids: CASSAQMWGTEAFF. The CDR3 nucleotides read TGTGCCAGCAGTGCCCAGATGTGGGGGACTGAAGCTTTCTTT.

This chain links TRBV30 with TRBJ2-1, with D perhaps given as TRBD1 or TRBD2 (5 bases each). The CDR3 consists of 17 residues. Deletions cut 1 base from V and 4 bases from J, with 20 bases between. Germline loops: CDR1 GTSNPN, CDR2 SVGIG (reference sequence). As DNA, the CDR3 is TGTGCCTGGAGTGCGCTGGGACCCTCAATGGGGTACAATGAGCAGTTCTTC. This gives the protein CAWSALGPSMGYNEQFF.

The chain couples TRBV28 to TRBJ2-2, with unresolved D. The ends were cut back, 6 bases at V and 0 bases at J, with 11 bases in the middle. CDR3 size: 15 residues. The V gene's germline CDR1 is MDHEN and CDR2 SYDVKM. As DNA, the CDR3 is TGTGCCAGCAGCTCCTCCGTTTCGAACACCGGGGAGCTGTTTTTT. Amino acids: CASSSSVSNTGELFF.

This chain uses TRBV5-1 with TRBJ2-1; TRBD2 agrees at 14 bases. With V trimmed by 4 bases and J by 6 bases, 6 bases remained unmatched. The germline V gene has CDR1 SGHRS and CDR2 YFSETQ. The CDR3 loop spans 16 amino acids. The CDR3 bases are TGCGCCAGCAGCCCGACCGGGACTAGCGGGGGCAATGAGCAGTTCTTC. It is translated as CASSPTGTSGGNEQFF.

The rearrangement links TRBV5-1 to TRBJ2-7; D is possibly TRBD1 (6 bases). Trimming pared 4 bases from V and 2 bases from J, leaving 16 bases between. Germline loops: CDR1 SGHRS, CDR2 YFSETQ. This CDR3 spans 15 amino acids. CDR3 in amino acids: CASSPPGHLPYEQYF. DNA of the CDR3: TGCGCCAGCAGCCCCCCGGGACACCTTCCCTACGAGCAGTACTTC.

The chain combines TRBV7-2 with TRBJ2-7, with 12 nucleotides matching TRBD2. The CDR3 contains 17 residues. The germline CDR1 and CDR2 sequences are SGHTA and FQGNSA. Unmatched junction bases numbered 15, after V lost 5 bases and J lost 7 bases. The CDR3 region is CASSRRGLTSGSHEQYF. CDR3 nucleotide sequence: TGTGCCAGCAGCCGTAGAGGCCTGACTAGCGGGAGCCATGAGCAGTACTTC. The variable domain in full, with the rest retrieved from reference TRBV7-2 and TRBJ2-7, is GAGVSQSPSNKVTEKGKDVELRCDPISGHTALYWYRQSLGQGLEFLIYFQGNSAPDKSGLPSDRFSAERTGGSVSTLTIQRTQQEDSAVYLCASSRRGLTSGSHEQYFGPGTRLTVT.

This clone turned up a few times. This sequence is one base from a far larger clone and is likely a read error. The chain links TRBV30 to TRBJ1-1; maybe TRBD1 (5 bases). This CDR3 comprises 11 residues. Trimming removed 4 bases at V and 5 bases at J, with 8 bases between. Germline V gene lookup returns CDR1 GTSNPN and CDR2 SVGIG (reference sequence). CDR3 amino acids: CAWKDMTEAFF. CDR3 DNA: TGTGCCTGGAAGGACATGACTGAAGCTTTCTTT.

Concerning this clone itself: The sample contains more than one DNA sequence encoding this CDR3. V is TRBV5-6 and J is TRBJ2-6; D call uncertain. The CDR3 covers 15 residues. Trimming cost V 0 bases and J 1 base, with 5 bases left between them. Germline-derived CDR1 and CDR2 are SGHDT and YYEEEE. The CDR3 loop reads CASSLGVSGANVLTF. Here the CDR3 DNA reads TGTGCCAGCAGCTTGGGAGTATCTGGGGCCAACGTCCTGACTTTC.

A note on this clone: A clone one base away is much larger, so this may be a read error. This specimen includes other DNA sequences encoding the same CDR3. V gene TRBV30 combines with J gene TRBJ1-4; no clear D gene. CDR3 size: 13 residues. The germline V gene has CDR1 GTSNPN and CDR2 SVGIG (reference sequence). The CDR3 coding sequence is TGTGCCTGGATGCCGGGAACTAATGAGAAACTGTTTTTT. It codes for CAWMPGTNEKLFF.

The chain is built from TRBV11-2 and TRBJ2-3; 7 nucleotides match TRBD1. The V and J ends lost 9 bases and 2 bases, in that order; junction bases with no gene match: 8. CDR1 is SGHAT, CDR2 FQNNGV, per germline. The CDR3 length is 14 residues. The CDR3 nucleotides are TGTGCCAGTCTTCGGGACAGAGCCACAGATACGCAGTATTTT. Its translation: CASLRDRATDTQYF.

CDR3 sequence reads: CASSEAPGDQPQHF. DNA for the CDR3: TGTGCCAGCAGTGAAGCCCCAGGAGACCAGCCCCAGCATTTT. The chain carries TRBV2 and TRBJ1-5, with D unresolved. The germline V and J ends were trimmed by 0 bases and 7 bases, with 10 bases remaining between them. CDR1 and CDR2 (germline): SNHLY, FYNNEI. The CDR3 loop spans 14 amino acids.

V is TRBV5-1 and J is TRBJ2-7, with 10 bases that match TRBD2. The trim removed 7 bases at V and 7 bases at J, leaving 11 bases unmatched. CDR1 is SGHRS, CDR2 YFSETQ, per germline. CDR3 length: 14 residues. The CDR3: CASGTSGNGREQYF. CDR3 coding DNA: TGCGCCAGCGGTACTAGCGGGAACGGGCGGGAGCAGTACTTC. Drawing the rest from reference TRBV5-1 and TRBJ2-7, the complete variable domain is KAGVTQTPRYLIKTRGQQVTLSCSPISGHRSVSWYQQTPGQGLQFLFEYFSETQRNKGNFPGRFSGRQFSNSRSEMNVSTLELGDSALYLCASGTSGNGREQYFGPGTRLTVT.

The CDR3 DNA sequence: TGTGCCAGCAGTTACTCGATGGGCGGCTACTATGGCTACACCTTC. This codes for CASSYSMGGYYGYTF. The chain links TRBV6-5 to TRBJ1-2; D remains unclear. Germline V gene lookup returns CDR1 MNHEY and CDR2 SVGAGI. Trimming took off 0 bases at V and 3 bases at J, with 11 bases between the two ends. CDR3 length equals 15 residues.